This T cell receptor beta chain was captured by sequencing in a study of radiotherapy plus CTLA-4 blockade in lung cancer. Details on this clone: What it binds is unknown.

Measured with immunoSEQ multiplex PCR; TCRdb has only the in-frame clones, and not every one. This table has around 100,000 clones, 81% appearing once. The germline V gene encodes CDR1 WSHSY and CDR2 SAAADI. This CDR3 comprises 16 residues. The germline V and J ends were trimmed by 0 bases and 0 bases, with 11 bases remaining between them. Overall study findings and caveats: Early shifts in blood T cell clones, with interferon-beta, reportedly predicted response best.

Source: peripheral blood, taken from a patient treated with radiotherapy plus ipilimumab. The TCR comes from a human donor with non-small cell lung cancer that progressed on radiotherapy plus ipilimumab. Some clones in this sample may be carry-over from other donors' samples. This sequence joins TRBV10-2 and TRBJ1-2; D gene uncertain. The CDR3 here is CASSESAATPNYGYTF. DNA of the CDR3: TGCGCCAGCAGTGAGTCGGCGGCTACTCCTAACTATGGCTACACCTTC.